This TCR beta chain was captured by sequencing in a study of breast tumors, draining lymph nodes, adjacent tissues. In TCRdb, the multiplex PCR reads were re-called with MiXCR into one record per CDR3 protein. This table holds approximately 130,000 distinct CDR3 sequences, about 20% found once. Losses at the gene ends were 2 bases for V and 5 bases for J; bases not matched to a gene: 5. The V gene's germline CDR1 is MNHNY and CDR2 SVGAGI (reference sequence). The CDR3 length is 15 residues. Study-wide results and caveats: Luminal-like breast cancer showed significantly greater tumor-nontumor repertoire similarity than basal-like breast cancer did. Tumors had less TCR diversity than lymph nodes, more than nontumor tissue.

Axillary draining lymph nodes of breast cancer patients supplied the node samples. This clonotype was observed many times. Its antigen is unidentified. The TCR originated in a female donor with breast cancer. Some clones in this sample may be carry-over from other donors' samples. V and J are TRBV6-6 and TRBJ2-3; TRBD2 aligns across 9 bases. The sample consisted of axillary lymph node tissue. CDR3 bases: TGTGCCAGCAGTTACCTAGCGGGATCTCGAGATACGCAGTATTTT. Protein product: CASSYLAGSRDTQYF.